A selection of T cell receptor beta chains follows, all from one sample in a study of cytomegalovirus exposure and HLA in healthy donors. Assay used: immunoSEQ multiplex PCR; TCRdb lists only in-frame clones, some missing. The sample shows some 100,000 clones, approximately 77% of them seen only once. The sample was PBMCs. The receptor source for this set is a man in his forties or fifties in good health and CMV-seropositive. The conserved cysteine and the conserved F or W are not part of the CDR3 here.

>TRBV28|11
ASSFRGSHGYT
>TRBV5-6|11
ASRLDRVYGYT
>TRBV19|12
ASSTSSGNQPQH
>TRBV21-1|16
ASSSKIRGCGGNYGYT
>TRBV7-8|13
ASRVQGNDGTEAF
>TRBV7-2|13
ASSSGQGAVQPQH
>TRBV18|12
ASSTETQNTEAF
>TRBV27|14
ASSTTHRSSNEKLF
>TRBV7-8|11
ASSLGDRFGYT
>TRBV6-6|13
ASSHSVPGSEKLF
>TRBV7-2|13
ASSLRDTQNTEAF
>TRBV18|14
ASSPQGTGSTDTQY
>TRBV19|14
ASSSQGAVYSQPQH
>TRBV10-3|13
ATGGAAGVNTEAF
>TRBV5-6|11
ASSPGGNYGYT
>TRBV7-9|11
ASSFGDSNGYT
>TRBV27|13
ASRKNSRENTEAF
>TRBV7-9|14
ASSFRDREAGNTIY
>TRBV5-8|13
ASSHRLGRGTEAF
>TRBV5-4|12
ASSQQGSSRGYT
>TRBV7-2|14
ASSRGTGVNTGELF
>TRBV16|12
ASSQLQGIHEQY
>TRBV5-8|13
ASSIWTVLNEKLF
>TRBV27|12
ASSVRGGPGELF
>TRBV11-2|13
ASSPPDRGNEKLF
>TRBV2|12
ASRAGPSTDTQY
>TRBV7-2|16
ASSLLPGQAASGNTIY
>TRBV6-1|13
ASSEYRGSGNTIY
>TRBV19|15
ASSILYRGRSGQPQH
>TRBV5-1|13
ASSSTGQPNTEAF
>TRBV6-5|11
AAAGGSNQPQH
>TRBV4-1|12
ASRQGDSNQPQH
>TRBV6-1|12
ASSENRVGQPQH
>TRBV7-8|11
ASSLARGETQY
>TRBV4-3|17
ASSRRFKTPSGSYNEQF
>TRBV18|11
ASSPWGEETQY
>TRBV7-2|11
ASSPLAASPLH
>TRBV30|11
AWGHTGNSPLH
>TRBV6-1|12
ASSPSGQGSSSF
>TRBV13|13
ASSLGGPPTDTQY
>TRBV6-1|10
ASSSPTGGYT
>TRBV13|11
ASRSYSNYEQY
>TRBV5-1|15
ASSLALGLAGEETQY
>TRBV30|15
AWSKGLAGGSTDTQY
>TRBV5-4|13
ASSLGGTGWNGYT
>TRBV6-6|13
ASSLDREGDYGYT
>TRBV4-2|12
ASSQWTGVDEAF
>TRBV27|15
ASSLSKSIGGNYGYT
>TRBV21-1|10
ASSQDTYEQY
>TRBV5-1|12
ASTIGQGADGYT
>TRBV15|11
ATLTPGANVLT